Detailed here is one T cell receptor (beta chain). This record belongs to a study of blood T cell repertoires in COVID-19. Repertoires were generated with immunoSEQ multiplex PCR, while TCRdb's copy carries only in-frame clones and drops some. The sample contains 200,000 to 250,000 clones, over 80% of which appear only once. The CDR3 sequence is 15 residues long. CDR1 and CDR2 (germline): SGHNT, YYREEE (reference sequence). Deletions cut 4 bases from V and 4 bases from J, with 17 bases between. The sequencing input was PBMCs or T cells enriched from blood (not recorded which). The receptor's source is a woman aged 40 to 55 who had recovered from COVID-19. The chain combines TRBV5-4 with TRBJ2-5; D may be TRBD2 (5 bases). Here the CDR3 DNA reads TGTGCCAGCAGCCCTGTACCTGAGGGCCCAGAGACCCAGTACTTC. It codes for CASSPVPEGPETQYF.